These 25 T cell receptor beta chains came from one sample sequenced in a study of blood T cell repertoires in COVID-19. Assay: immunoSEQ multiplex PCR; the TCRdb copy retains only in-frame clones and omits some. The sample records 400,000 or so clones, around 87% being singletons. Sequences were obtained from PBMCs or T cells enriched from blood (not recorded which). The receptors come from a man between 35 and 55 years old in a cohort exposed to, infected with or recovered from COVID-19 (not recorded which).

This clone was counted only a few times. V usage is TRBV2 and J usage is TRBJ2-7; 7 bases agree with TRBD1. The CDR3 is made up of 14 amino acids. V trimming: 6 bases; J trimming: 5 bases; junction bases outside the gene matches: 10. The germline V gene has CDR1 SNHLY and CDR2 FYNNEI. The CDR3 loop is CASRGQGVPHEQYF. CDR3 nucleotide sequence: TGTGCCAGCAGGGGGCAGGGGGTCCCCCACGAGCAGTACTTC.

This clone has a handful of counts. The chain employs TRBV29-1 and TRBJ2-1, with 9 bases aligning to TRBD1. The V gene's germline CDR1 is SQVTM and CDR2 ANQGSEA. This CDR3 is 14 amino acids long. The ends lost 5 bases at V and 4 bases at J; junction bases unmatched: 6. The CDR3, as DNA: TGCAGCGTTTCCGGGACAGGGTCTTACAATGAGCAGTTCTTC. Protein: CSVSGTGSYNEQFF.

The gene calls are TRBV5-4 and TRBJ2-1; the D is unclear. Trimming removed 5 bases at V and 3 bases at J, with 12 bases between. From germline, CDR1 is SGHNT and CDR2 YYREEE (reference sequence). The CDR3 totals 14 residues. The CDR3, as DNA: TGTGCCAGCAGTGGTGGCGGTGGCTACAATGAGCAGTTCTTC. This encodes CASSGGGGYNEQFF.

The gene calls are TRBV14 and TRBJ2-7, with 7 bases that match TRBD2. V was clipped by 0 bases and J by 1 base; unmatched bases: 6. CDR3 length: 16 residues. The germline CDR1 and CDR2 sequences are SGHDN and FVKESK. The CDR3 here is CASSQDLASGSYEQYF. CDR3 in DNA: TGTGCCAGCAGCCAAGATTTGGCTAGCGGATCCTACGAGCAGTACTTC.

This sequence joins TRBV28 and TRBJ2-7, with TRBD1 identical over 9 bases. Germline V gene data show CDR1 as MDHEN and CDR2 as SYDVKM. The CDR3 consists of 16 residues. Trimming removed 6 bases from V and 0 bases from J; junction bases left unmatched: 9. As DNA, the CDR3 is TGTGCCAGCAGCACCGGGACAGGGACCTCCTCCTACGAGCAGTACTTC. As protein: CASSTGTGTSSYEQYF.

The chain combines TRBV14 with TRBJ2-3; the match to TRBD2 covers 12 bases. J gave up 6 bases and V 0 bases, and 10 bases lay outside the gene matches. The CDR3 contains 18 residues. Germline CDR1 SGHDN, CDR2 FVKESK. For the CDR3, the DNA is TGTGCCAGCAGCCAAGATCTTTCTCGACTAGCGGGAGTGGATACGCAGTATTTT. Encoded protein: CASSQDLSRLAGVDTQYF. Full variable domain (rest looked up from reference TRBV14 and TRBJ2-3): EAGVTQFPSHSVIEKGQTVTLRCDPISGHDNLYWYRRVMGKEIKFLLHFVKESKQDESGMPNNRFLAERTGGTYSTLKVQPAELEDSGVYFCASSQDLSRLAGVDTQYFGPGTRLTVL.

This chain joins TRBV30 and TRBJ1-1; D is ambiguous. CDR1 GTSNPN and CDR2 SVGIG come from the germline V gene (reference sequence). CDR3 length: 14 amino acids. V lost 3 bases to trimming and J lost 1 base, with 12 bases between them. The CDR3 DNA reads TGTGCCTGGAGGACGCAGGCGAAGAACACTGAAGCTTTCTTT. This codes for CAWRTQAKNTEAFF.

The CDR3 DNA reads as TGTGCCAGCAGTGAACGCCTAGCGGGAGGTGGGAATACGCAGTATTTT. It encodes CASSERLAGGGNTQYF. The chain recombines TRBV6-1 with TRBJ2-3, with TRBD2 identical over 11 bases. J was trimmed by 7 bases and V by 2 bases; bases with no gene match: 8. Looked up from germline, CDR1 is MNHNS and CDR2 is SASEGT. The CDR3 has 16 amino acids.

This clone was counted once. This chain uses TRBV5-8 with TRBJ2-3; 7 bases are a match to TRBD2. This CDR3 comprises 15 residues. V lost 1 base, J lost 2 bases, and 4 bases stayed unmatched. Germline V gives CDR1 SGHTS, CDR2 YDEGEE. CDR3: CASSLYRGDTDTQYF. In DNA form, the CDR3 reads TGTGCCAGCAGCTTGTACCGGGGGGACACAGATACGCAGTATTTT.

The chain has TRBV4-1 and TRBJ2-7; 11 bases are shared with TRBD1. The CDR3 has 15 amino acids. The V gene end was trimmed by 3 bases and the J gene end by 7 bases; junction bases not matched to a gene: 8. The V gene's germline CDR1 is MGHRA and CDR2 YSYEKL. The CDR3 nucleotides are TGCGCCAGCAGCCACCGGACAGGGGGCTCGGGGGAGCAGTACTTC. Protein sequence: CASSHRTGGSGEQYF.

This clone was seen only once. The CDR3: CASSIPGGEYQPQHF. The CDR3, as DNA: TGTGCCAGCAGTATCCCCGGGGGTGAGTACCAGCCCCAGCATTTT. J is TRBJ1-5 and V is TRBV28; tentatively, D is TRBD1 (5 bases). The CDR3 is 15 residues long. The germline gives CDR1 MDHEN, CDR2 SYDVKM. Deletions cut 5 bases from V and 7 bases from J, with 18 bases between.

The rearrangement uses TRBV27 and TRBJ2-7; weak D call: TRBD2 (5 bases). CDR3 length: 10 amino acids. With 11 bases removed from V and 2 bases from J, the gap between germline ends came to 7 bases. The germline V gene encodes CDR1 MNHEY and CDR2 SMNVEV (reference sequence). CDR3 DNA: TGTGCCGCCGGGACCTACGAGCAGTACTTC. Its translation: CAAGTYEQYF.

The chain carries TRBV10-1 and TRBJ1-1; D uncertain. Trimming stripped 3 bases from V and 3 bases from J, with 8 bases between. The CDR3 covers 13 residues. Germline V gene sequence: CDR1 WNHNN, CDR2 SYGVQD (reference sequence). The CDR3 DNA sequence: TGCGCCAGCAGTGAACGGTACGACACTGAAGCTTTCTTT. Residues: CASSERYDTEAFF.

The chain links TRBV3-1 (or the pseudogene TRBV3-2) to TRBJ1-6; maybe TRBD1 (6 bases). The germline V gene encodes CDR1 LGHDT and CDR2 YNNKEL (reference sequence). This CDR3 spans 15 amino acids. Trimming removed 0 bases from V and 10 bases from J, with 13 bases in between. DNA of the CDR3: TGTGCCAGCAGCCAAGAAGGGCAGGGGTGGTCACCCCTCCACTTT. It codes for CASSQEGQGWSPLHF.

The chain links TRBV6-6 to TRBJ2-3; perhaps TRBD2 as D (6 bases). This CDR3 is 16 amino acids long. Trimming took 7 bases from V and 4 from J, leaving 21 bases between them. Germline V gene sequence: CDR1 MNHNY, CDR2 SVGAGI (reference sequence). Here the CDR3 reads CASKGPSAGSADTQYF. The CDR3 coding sequence is TGTGCCAGCAAGGGCCCCTCCGCCGGGAGCGCAGATACGCAGTATTTT.

A few counts support this clone. This chain's CDR3 is CASSATTTGGRRQPQHF. The DNA of the CDR3 is TGTGCCAGCAGTGCCACCACCACAGGGGGAAGGCGTCAGCCCCAGCATTTT. The genes are TRBV6-1 and TRBJ1-5; 8 nucleotides match TRBD1. J lost 6 bases, V lost 4 bases, and 14 bases had no gene match. The CDR3 runs to 17 residues. Germline-derived CDR1 and CDR2 are MNHNS and SASEGT.

The rearrangement joins TRBV4-2 to TRBJ1-4; D is possibly TRBD1 (5 bases). CDR1 is LGHNA and CDR2 is YNFKEQ in the germline V gene. V lost 2 bases and J 2 bases, leaving 12 bases between the germline ends. This CDR3 is 16 amino acids long. The CDR3 bases are TGTGCCAGCAGCCAATCTCAGGGTGTGACTAATGAAAAACTGTTTTTT. Translating it yields CASSQSQGVTNEKLFF.

The CDR3 region has the DNA TGCGCCAGCCAACTTCTAGCGGGAGGCAACTACGAGCAGTACTTC. Translated: CASQLLAGGNYEQYF. This chain uses TRBV5-1 with TRBJ2-7; 11 positions agree with TRBD2. Trimming at V came to 7 bases and at J to 3 bases, leaving 9 bases not matched to a gene. Germline V gene sequence: CDR1 SGHRS, CDR2 YFSETQ. This CDR3 contains 15 residues.

V is TRBV20-1 and J is TRBJ1-6; D unresolved. The CDR3 runs 17 residues. The germline V and J ends were trimmed by 3 bases and 7 bases, with 22 bases remaining between them. Looked up from germline, CDR1 is DFQATT and CDR2 is SNEGSKA (reference sequence). CDR3 in amino acids: CSASRTSLLVRNSPLHF. The DNA for the CDR3 is TGCAGTGCTAGTAGGACTTCTCTGTTAGTCAGGAATTCACCCCTCCACTTT.

The chain couples TRBV6-1 to TRBJ1-2; D is uncertain. V shed 3 bases and J shed 4 bases, with 9 bases lying between them. Germline V gives CDR1 MNHNS, CDR2 SASEGT. This CDR3 has 13 residues. The CDR3 sequence is CASSDGRGYGYTF. CDR3 nucleotide sequence: TGTGCCAGCAGTGACGGCAGAGGCTATGGCTACACCTTC.

This sequence joins TRBV7-2 and TRBJ2-1; 13 bases agree with TRBD2. V dropped 3 bases and J dropped 6; count of bases not matched to a gene: 8. The CDR3 length is 17 residues. Germline CDR1 SGHTA, CDR2 FQGNSA. The CDR3 coding sequence is TGTGCCAGCAGCTTTGAAGGTTGGACTAGCGGGAGCAATGAGCAGTTCTTC. Encoded protein: CASSFEGWTSGSNEQFF.

This clone has a single count. The chain is built from TRBV7-6 and TRBJ2-7, with D perhaps matching TRBD2 (5 bases). V was pared by 1 base and J by 2 bases, with 12 bases between. CDR1 and CDR2 (germline): SGHVS, FNYEAQ. The CDR3 spans 15 residues. CDR3 in amino acids: CASSLGSAITYEQYF. CDR3 sequence (DNA): TGTGCCAGCAGCTTAGGTAGCGCCATCACCTACGAGCAGTACTTC.

This chain joins TRBV30 and TRBJ2-7; TRBD1 matches 7 bases. Germline assignment: CDR1 GTSNPN and CDR2 SVGIG (reference sequence). The V gene end was trimmed by 3 bases and the J gene end by 2 bases; junction bases not matched to a gene: 7. CDR3 length: 14 residues. Here the CDR3 reads CAWSYRGPTYEQYF. CDR3 DNA: TGTGCCTGGAGCTACAGGGGACCGACCTACGAGCAGTACTTC.

The DNA of the CDR3 is TGTGCCACCAGCAGAGGTCCGGAACTAAACTATGGCTACACCTTC. This sequence encodes CATSRGPELNYGYTF. The rearrangement uses TRBV15 and TRBJ1-2; D unclear. The CDR3 has 15 residues. V lost 1 base to trimming and J lost 2 bases, with 11 bases between them. Germline assignment: CDR1 LNHNV and CDR2 YYDKDF (reference sequence).

The chain has TRBV5-1 and TRBJ2-1; TRBD2 matches 11 bases. CDR1 is SGHRS and CDR2 is YFSETQ in the germline V gene. The CDR3 covers 19 residues. Losses at the gene ends were 4 bases for V and 0 bases for J; bases not matched to a gene: 12. DNA for the CDR3: TGCGCCAGCAGCCCGCCGGGACTAGCGGTGAGAAGCTCCTACAATGAGCAGTTCTTC. Translation: CASSPPGLAVRSSYNEQFF.